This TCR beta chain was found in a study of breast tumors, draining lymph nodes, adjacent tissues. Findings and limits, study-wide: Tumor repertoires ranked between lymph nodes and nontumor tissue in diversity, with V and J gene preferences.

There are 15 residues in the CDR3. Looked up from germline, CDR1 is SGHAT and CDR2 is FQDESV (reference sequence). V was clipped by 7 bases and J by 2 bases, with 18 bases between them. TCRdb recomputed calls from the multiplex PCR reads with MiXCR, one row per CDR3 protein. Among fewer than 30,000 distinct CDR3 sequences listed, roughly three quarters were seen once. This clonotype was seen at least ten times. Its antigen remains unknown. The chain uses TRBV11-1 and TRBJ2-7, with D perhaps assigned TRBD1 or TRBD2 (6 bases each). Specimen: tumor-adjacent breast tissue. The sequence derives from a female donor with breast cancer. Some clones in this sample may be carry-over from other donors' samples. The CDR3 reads CASTRRGASAYEQYF. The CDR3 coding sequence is TGTGCCAGCACGCGGAGGGGGGCAAGCGCCTACGAGCAGTACTTC.